The clone carrying this TCR beta chain was seen only once. Its target is not known. This sample was included in a study of cytomegalovirus exposure and HLA in healthy donors. General study findings and limits: As was reported, the HLA-A and HLA-B alleles of most subjects were accurately predicted from TCR beta sequences.

V lost 7 bases and J lost 5; bases outside the gene matches: 7. The CDR3 consists of 13 residues. Looked up from germline, CDR1 is LNHDA and CDR2 is SQIVND (reference sequence). The PCR made use of 60 Vbeta and 13 Jbeta primers. The protocol was immunoSEQ multiplex PCR, while the TCRdb copy is restricted to in-frame clones and leaves out a portion. The table records 150,000 to 200,000 clones, over 75% of them present only once. The V gene is TRBV19, the J gene TRBJ2-5; 7 bases align to TRBD1. The origin of this receptor is a man in his 60s in good health and CMV-seronegative. What was sequenced was PBMCs. The CDR3 DNA follows: TGTGCCAGTAAAGAGGGACAGTCGGAGACCCAGTACTTC. Amino acids: CASKEGQSETQYF.